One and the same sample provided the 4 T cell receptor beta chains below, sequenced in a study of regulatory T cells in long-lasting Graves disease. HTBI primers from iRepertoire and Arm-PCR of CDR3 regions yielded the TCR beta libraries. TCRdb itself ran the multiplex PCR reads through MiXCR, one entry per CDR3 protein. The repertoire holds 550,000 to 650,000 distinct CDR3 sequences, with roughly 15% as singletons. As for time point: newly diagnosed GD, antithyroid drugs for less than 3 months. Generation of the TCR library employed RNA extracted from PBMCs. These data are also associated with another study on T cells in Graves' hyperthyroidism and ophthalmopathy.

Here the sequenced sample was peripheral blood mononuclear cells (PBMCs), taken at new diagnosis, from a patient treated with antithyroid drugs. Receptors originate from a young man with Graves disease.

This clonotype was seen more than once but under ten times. The CDR3 sequence: CASSQDLGVETYEQYF. The CDR3 nucleotides read TGTGCCAGCAGCCAAGATTTAGGGGTTGAGACCTACGAGCAGTACTTC. V usage is TRBV3-1 and J usage is TRBJ2-7, with TRBD1 as a possible D gene (5 bases). The V gene's germline CDR1 is LGHDT and CDR2 YNNKEL (reference sequence). V was trimmed by 0 bases and J by 2 bases, leaving 14 bases between them. The CDR3 totals 16 residues.

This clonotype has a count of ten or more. This chain's CDR3 is CASSQSPSEQYF. CDR3 DNA sequence: TGTGCCAGCAGCCAAAGTCCGTCCGAGCAGTACTTC. J is TRBJ2-7 and V is TRBV3-1; D unresolved. Germline CDR1 is LGHDT and CDR2 is YNNKEL (reference sequence). This CDR3 is built from 12 residues. V dropped 2 bases and J dropped 6 bases, with 8 bases sitting between them.

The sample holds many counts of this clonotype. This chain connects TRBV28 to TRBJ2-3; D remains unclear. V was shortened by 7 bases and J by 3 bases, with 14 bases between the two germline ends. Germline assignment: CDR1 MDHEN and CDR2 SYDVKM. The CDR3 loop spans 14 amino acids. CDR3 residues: CASISGVSTDTQYF. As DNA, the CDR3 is TGTGCCAGCATCTCAGGAGTGTCGACAGATACGCAGTATTTT.

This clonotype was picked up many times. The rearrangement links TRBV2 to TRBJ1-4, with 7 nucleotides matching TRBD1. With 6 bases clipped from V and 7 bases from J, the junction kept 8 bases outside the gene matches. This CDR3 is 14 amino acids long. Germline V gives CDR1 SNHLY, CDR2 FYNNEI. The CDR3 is CASRGGQLSEKLFF. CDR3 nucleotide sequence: TGTGCCAGCAGGGGGGGACAGCTGAGTGAAAAACTGTTTTTT. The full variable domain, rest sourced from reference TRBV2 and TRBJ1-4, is EPEVTQTPSHQVTQMGQEVILRCVPISNHLYFYWYRQILGQKVEFLVSFYNNEISEKSEIFDDQFSVERPDGSNFTLKIRSTKLEDSAMYFCASRGGQLSEKLFFGSGTQLSVL.